This note documents a single T cell receptor beta chain sequence. What it binds is unknown. Method: immunoSEQ multiplex PCR; TCRdb's copy keeps in-frame clones and lacks some. The sample yields about 130,000 clones, around 90% seen once. These data are taken from a study of T cell responses to AZD1222 COVID-19 vaccine. Notes on the study in general: Repertoires were collected only later (after the peak T cell response had occurred). Donors were chiefly white British, with a greater number of females, and clonal diversity was perhaps underestimated.

V was cut by 4 bases and J by 3 bases, with 13 bases left in between. From germline, CDR1 is MNHEY and CDR2 SVGAGI. This CDR3 has 15 residues. The chain joins TRBV6-5 to TRBJ2-4; possibly TRBD1 for D (6 bases). This clonotype was sampled from an adult in good health. The starting material was peripheral blood, obtained on day 0 of MenACWY control vaccination. The CDR3 protein is CASSSSGVGKNIQYF. The CDR3 DNA sequence: TGTGCCAGCAGTTCGTCAGGGGTAGGCAAAAACATTCAGTACTTC.